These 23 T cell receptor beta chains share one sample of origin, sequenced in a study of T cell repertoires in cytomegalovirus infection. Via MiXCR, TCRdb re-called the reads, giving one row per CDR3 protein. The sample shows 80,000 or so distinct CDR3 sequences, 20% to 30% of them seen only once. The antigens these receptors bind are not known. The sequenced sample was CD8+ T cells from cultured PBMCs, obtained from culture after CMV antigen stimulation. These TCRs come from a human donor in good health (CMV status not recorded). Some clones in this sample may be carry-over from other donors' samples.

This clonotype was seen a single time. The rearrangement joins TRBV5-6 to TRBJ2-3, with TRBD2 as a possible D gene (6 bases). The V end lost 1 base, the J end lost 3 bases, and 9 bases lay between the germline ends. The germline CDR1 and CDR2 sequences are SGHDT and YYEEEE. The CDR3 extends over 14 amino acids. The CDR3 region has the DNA TGTGCCAGCAGCTTGCGGGGGAATACAGATACGCAGTATTTT. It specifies CASSLRGNTDTQYF.

The CDR3 region is CARSLMEGGRTEAFF. Written as DNA, the CDR3 is TGTGCCAGAAGCTTGATGGAGGGGGGGCGGACTGAAGCTTTCTTT. V usage is TRBV5-3 and J usage is TRBJ1-1, with TRBD1 as a possible D gene (6 bases). TRBV5-3 is reported as an ORF; its role is uncertain. The CDR3 runs to 15 residues. The V end was cut by 1 base, the J end by 5 bases, with 15 bases between.

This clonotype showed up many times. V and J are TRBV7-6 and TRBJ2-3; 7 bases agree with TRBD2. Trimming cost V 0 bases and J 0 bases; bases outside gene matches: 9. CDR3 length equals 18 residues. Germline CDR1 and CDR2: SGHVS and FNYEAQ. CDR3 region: CASSLAAGSGGSTDTQYF. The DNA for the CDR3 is TGTGCCAGCAGCTTAGCGGCCGGGTCGGGAGGTAGCACAGATACGCAGTATTTT.

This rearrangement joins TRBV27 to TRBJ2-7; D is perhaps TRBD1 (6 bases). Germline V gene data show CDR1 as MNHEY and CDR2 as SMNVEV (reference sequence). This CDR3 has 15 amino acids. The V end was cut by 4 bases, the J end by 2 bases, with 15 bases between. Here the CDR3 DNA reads TGTGCCAGCAGTTCACAGGGTCGGTGGCCCTACGAGCAGTACTTC. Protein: CASSSQGRWPYEQYF.

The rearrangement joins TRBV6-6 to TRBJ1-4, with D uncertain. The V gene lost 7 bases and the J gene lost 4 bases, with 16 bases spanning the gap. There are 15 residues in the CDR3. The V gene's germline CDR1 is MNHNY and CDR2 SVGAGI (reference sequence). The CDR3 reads CASTPVLSGNEKLFF. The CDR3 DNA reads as TGTGCCAGCACCCCAGTCCTCTCTGGTAATGAAAAACTGTTTTTT.

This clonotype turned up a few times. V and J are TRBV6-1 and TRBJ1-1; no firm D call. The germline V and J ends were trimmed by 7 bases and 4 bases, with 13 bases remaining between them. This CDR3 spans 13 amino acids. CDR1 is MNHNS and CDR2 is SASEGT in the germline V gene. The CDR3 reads CASKEVLITEAFF. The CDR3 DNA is TGTGCCAGCAAAGAGGTACTTATCACTGAAGCTTTCTTT.

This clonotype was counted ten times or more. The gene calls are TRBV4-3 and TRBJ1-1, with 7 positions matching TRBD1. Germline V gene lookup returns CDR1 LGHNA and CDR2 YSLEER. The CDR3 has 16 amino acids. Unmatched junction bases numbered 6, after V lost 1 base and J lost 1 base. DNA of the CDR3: TGCGCCAGCAGCCAAGTATATTGGACAGGGAACACTGAAGCTTTCTTT. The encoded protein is CASSQVYWTGNTEAFF.

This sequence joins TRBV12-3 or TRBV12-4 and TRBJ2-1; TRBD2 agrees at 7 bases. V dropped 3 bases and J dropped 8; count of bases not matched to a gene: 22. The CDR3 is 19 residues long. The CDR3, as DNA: TGTGCCAGCAGTTTGACGGCTAGCGGAACTGGGTGGGATGGGGATGAGCAGTTCTTC. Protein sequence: CASSLTASGTGWDGDEQFF.

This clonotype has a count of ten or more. The CDR3 region is CASSIGFSGGRVRVSSYNEQFF. The CDR3 nucleotides read TGTGCCAGTAGTATAGGGTTTTCGGGGGGCAGGGTCCGTGTGAGCTCCTACAATGAGCAGTTCTTC. The V and J genes are TRBV19 and TRBJ2-1; D is possibly TRBD2 (7 bases). V was cut by 1 base and J by 0 bases, with 28 bases left in between. CDR1 and CDR2 from the germline V gene are LNHDA and SQIVND (reference sequence). The CDR3 has 22 residues.

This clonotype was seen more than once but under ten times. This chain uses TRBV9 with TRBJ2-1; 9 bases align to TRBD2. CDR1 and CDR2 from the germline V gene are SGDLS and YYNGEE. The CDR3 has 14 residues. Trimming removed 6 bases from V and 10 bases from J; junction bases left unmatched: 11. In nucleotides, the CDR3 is TGTGCCAGCACCGACGGGAGCGGGAGGCAGGAGCAGTTCTTC. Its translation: CASTDGSGRQEQFF.

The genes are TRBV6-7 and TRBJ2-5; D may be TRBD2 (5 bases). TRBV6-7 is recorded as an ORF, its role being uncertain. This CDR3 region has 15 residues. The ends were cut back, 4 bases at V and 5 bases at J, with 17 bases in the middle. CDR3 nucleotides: TGTGCCAGCAGTTCCCCAACTAGGAGCGGCGAGACCCAGTACTTC. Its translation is CASSSPTRSGETQYF.

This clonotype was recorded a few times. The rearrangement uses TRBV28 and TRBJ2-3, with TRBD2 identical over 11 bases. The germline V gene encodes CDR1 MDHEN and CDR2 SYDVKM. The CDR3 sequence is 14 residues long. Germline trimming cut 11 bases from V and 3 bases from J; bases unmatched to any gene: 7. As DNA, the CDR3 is TGTGCCGCCTTGACTAGCGGGAAAACAGATACGCAGTATTTT. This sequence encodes CAALTSGKTDTQYF.

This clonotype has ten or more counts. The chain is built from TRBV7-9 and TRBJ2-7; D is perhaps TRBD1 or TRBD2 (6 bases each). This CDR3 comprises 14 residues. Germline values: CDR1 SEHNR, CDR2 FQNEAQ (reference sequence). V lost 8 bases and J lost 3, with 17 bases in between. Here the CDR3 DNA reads TGTGCCAGCGGCCCAGGGGAGGTTCTCTACGAGCAGTACTTC. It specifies CASGPGEVLYEQYF.

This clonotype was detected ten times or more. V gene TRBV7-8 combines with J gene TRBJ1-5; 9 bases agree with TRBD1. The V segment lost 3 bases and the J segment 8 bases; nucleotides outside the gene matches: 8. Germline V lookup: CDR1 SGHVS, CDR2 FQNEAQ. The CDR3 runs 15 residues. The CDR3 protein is CASSLTQGAGEPQHF. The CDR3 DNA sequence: TGTGCCAGCAGCTTGACACAGGGGGCAGGGGAGCCCCAGCATTTT.

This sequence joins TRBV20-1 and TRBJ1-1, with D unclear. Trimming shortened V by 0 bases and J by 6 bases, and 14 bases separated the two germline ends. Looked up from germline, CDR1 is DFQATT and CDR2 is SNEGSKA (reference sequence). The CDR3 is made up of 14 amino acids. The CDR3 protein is CSARDWALGSEAFF. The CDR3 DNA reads TGCAGTGCTAGAGATTGGGCGTTGGGGTCTGAAGCTTTCTTT.

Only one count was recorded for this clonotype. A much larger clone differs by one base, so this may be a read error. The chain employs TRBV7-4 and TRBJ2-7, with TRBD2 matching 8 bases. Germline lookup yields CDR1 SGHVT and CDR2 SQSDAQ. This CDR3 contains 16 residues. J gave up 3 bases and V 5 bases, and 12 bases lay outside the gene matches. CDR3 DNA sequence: TGTGCCAGCAGCCCTAAGGGGCGGGAGGCCAACTACGAGCAGTACTTC. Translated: CASSPKGREANYEQYF.

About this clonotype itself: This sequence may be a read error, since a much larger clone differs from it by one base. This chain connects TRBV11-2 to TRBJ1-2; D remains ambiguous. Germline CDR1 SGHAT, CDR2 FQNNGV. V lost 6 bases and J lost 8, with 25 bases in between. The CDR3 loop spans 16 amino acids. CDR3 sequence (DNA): TGTGCCAGCAGTCCTACCGAAGGGCAGCCAACGTGGGGCTACACCTTC. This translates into CASSPTEGQPTWGYTF. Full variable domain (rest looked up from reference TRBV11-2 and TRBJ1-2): EAGVAQSPRYKIIEKRQSVAFWCNPISGHATLYWYQQILGQGPKLLIQFQNNGVVDDSQLPKDRFSAERLKGVDSTLKIQPAKLEDSAVYLCASSPTEGQPTWGYTFGSGTRLTVV.

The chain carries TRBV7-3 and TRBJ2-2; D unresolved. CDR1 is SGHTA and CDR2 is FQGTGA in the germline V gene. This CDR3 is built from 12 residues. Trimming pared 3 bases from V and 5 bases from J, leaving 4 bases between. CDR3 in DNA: TGTGCCAGCAGCTTTAGGACCGGGGAGCTGTTTTTT. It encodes CASSFRTGELFF.

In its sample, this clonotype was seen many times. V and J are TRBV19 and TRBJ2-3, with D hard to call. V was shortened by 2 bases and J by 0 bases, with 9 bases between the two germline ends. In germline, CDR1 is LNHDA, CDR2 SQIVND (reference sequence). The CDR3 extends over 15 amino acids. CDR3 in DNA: TGTGCCAGTAGTATAAGAGGTCGGAGCACAGATACGCAGTATTTT. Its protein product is CASSIRGRSTDTQYF. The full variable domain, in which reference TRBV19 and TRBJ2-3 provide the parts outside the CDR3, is DGGITQSPKYLFRKEGQNVTLSCEQNLNHDAMYWYRQDPGQGLRLIYYSQIVNDFQKGDIAEGYSVSREKKESFPLTVTSAQKNPTAFYLCASSIRGRSTDTQYFGPGTRLTVL.

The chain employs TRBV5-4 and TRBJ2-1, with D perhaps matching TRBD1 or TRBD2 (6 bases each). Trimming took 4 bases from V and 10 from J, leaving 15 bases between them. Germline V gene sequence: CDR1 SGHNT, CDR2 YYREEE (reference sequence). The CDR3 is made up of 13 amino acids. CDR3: CASSPSGAQEQFF. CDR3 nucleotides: TGTGCCAGCAGCCCCTCGGGGGCCCAGGAGCAGTTCTTC.

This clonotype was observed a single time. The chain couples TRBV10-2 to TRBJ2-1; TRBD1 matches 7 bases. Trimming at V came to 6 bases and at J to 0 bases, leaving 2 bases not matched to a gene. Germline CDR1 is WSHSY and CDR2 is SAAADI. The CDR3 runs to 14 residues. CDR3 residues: CASRTGSSYNEQFF. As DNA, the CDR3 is TGCGCCAGCAGGACAGGGAGCTCCTACAATGAGCAGTTCTTC.

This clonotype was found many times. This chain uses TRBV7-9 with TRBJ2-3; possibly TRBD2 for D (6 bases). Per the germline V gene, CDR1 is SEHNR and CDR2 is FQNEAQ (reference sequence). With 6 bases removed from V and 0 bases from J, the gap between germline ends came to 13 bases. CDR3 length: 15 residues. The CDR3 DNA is TGTGCCAGCAGGGGTCCTAGCGAAAGCACAGATACGCAGTATTTT. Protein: CASRGPSESTDTQYF. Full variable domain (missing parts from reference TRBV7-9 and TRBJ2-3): DTGVSQNPRHKITKRGQNVTFRCDPISEHNRLYWYRQTLGQGPEFLTYFQNEAQLEKSRLLSDRFSAERPKGSFSTLEIQRTEQGDSAMYLCASRGPSESTDTQYFGPGTRLTVL.

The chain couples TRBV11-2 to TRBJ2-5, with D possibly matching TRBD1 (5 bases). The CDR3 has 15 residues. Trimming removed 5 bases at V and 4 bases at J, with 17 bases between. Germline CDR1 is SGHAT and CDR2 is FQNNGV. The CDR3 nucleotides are TGTGCCAGCAGCGAGGACACGGCCCTTGGAGAGACCCAGTACTTC. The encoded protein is CASSEDTALGETQYF.